The 32 T cell receptor beta chains below all came from one sample that was sequenced in a study of shared clonotypes between healthy human individuals (dated by TCRdb to the early 2020s). Library construction relied on the immunoSEQ multiplex PCR assay. What TCRdb holds here is the immuneACCESS table cut down to in-frame rearrangements. Part of the clones is not present; checked against another copy, under half of the missing clones reflect an unresolved V gene, and the others are unexplained. The sample data list roughly 450,000 clones, and 79% of these were observed just once. The ten largest clones represent around 13% of the sample. The sequenced sample was PBMCs. These receptors were collected from a woman in her thirties or forties in good health. Some clones in this sample may be carry-over from other donors' samples.

A few counts support this clone. The V gene is TRBV7-9, the J gene TRBJ1-1, with unresolved D. Trimming took off 0 bases at V and 6 bases at J, with 8 bases between the two ends. Germline lookup yields CDR1 SEHNR and CDR2 FQNEAQ (reference sequence). The CDR3 length is 13 residues. CDR3 protein: CASSLAHLSEAFF. The CDR3 DNA is TGTGCCAGCAGCTTAGCCCACCTCTCTGAAGCTTTCTTT.

The J gene is TRBJ2-2, the V gene TRBV5-1; D perhaps matches TRBD1 (5 bases). From germline, CDR1 is SGHRS and CDR2 YFSETQ. The V gene lost 2 bases and the J gene lost 4 bases, with 12 bases spanning the gap. This CDR3 is 15 amino acids long. CDR3 region: CASSFPGSGTGELFF. CDR3 sequence (DNA): TGCGCCAGCAGCTTCCCAGGGTCGGGCACCGGGGAGCTGTTTTTT.

The chain joins TRBV12-5 to TRBJ2-7; possible D gene TRBD1, 6 bases. This CDR3 spans 17 amino acids. Germline V lookup: CDR1 LGHNT, CDR2 FRNRAP. V was cut by 6 bases and J by 3 bases, with 24 bases left in between. CDR3 in amino acids: CASGEDWTVHIHYEQYF. The CDR3 bases are TGTGCTAGTGGCGAAGACTGGACAGTTCACATCCACTACGAGCAGTACTTC.

This clone has only one observation. The rearrangement links TRBV29-1 to TRBJ1-1, with 9 bases that match TRBD1. In germline, CDR1 is SQVTM, CDR2 ANQGSEA. The CDR3 is 15 amino acids. Losses at the gene ends were 4 bases for V and 4 bases for J; bases not matched to a gene: 10. The CDR3 loop reads CSVGRTGGDGTEAFF. In nucleotides, the CDR3 is TGCAGCGTTGGAAGAACAGGGGGCGACGGCACTGAAGCTTTCTTT.

The chain combines TRBV7-2 with TRBJ2-7; 12 nucleotides match TRBD2. J was trimmed by 5 bases and V by 5 bases; bases with no gene match: 7. This CDR3 contains 15 residues. Germline CDR1 is SGHTA and CDR2 is FQGNSA. The chain's CDR3 is CASSETSGRAHEQYF. The CDR3 nucleotides are TGTGCCAGCAGCGAGACTAGCGGGAGAGCGCACGAGCAGTACTTC.

With regard to this clone: This same CDR3 is encoded by further DNA sequences in the sample. The V and J genes are TRBV7-2 and TRBJ1-2; 9 bases line up with TRBD1. The CDR3 is 15 amino acids. Germline CDR1 is SGHTA and CDR2 is FQGNSA. J lost 0 bases, V lost 1 base, and 0 bases had no gene match. In DNA, the CDR3 is TGTGCCAGCAGCTTAGGGACAGGGGCTAACTATGGCTACACCTTC. This encodes CASSLGTGANYGYTF.

The chain uses TRBV18 and TRBJ2-4; TRBD1 agrees at 10 bases. Germline V gene lookup returns CDR1 KGHSH and CDR2 LQKENI. The ends lost 6 bases at V and 8 bases at J; junction bases unmatched: 10. The CDR3 runs 15 residues. The chain's CDR3 is CASSGTGASFDIQYF. In DNA form, the CDR3 reads TGTGCCAGCTCTGGGACAGGGGCTAGTTTCGACATTCAGTACTTC.

The CDR3 here is CASSLPDGSYEQYF. The CDR3 nucleotides are TGTGCCAGCAGTTTACCGGACGGCTCCTACGAGCAGTACTTC. The chain employs TRBV28 and TRBJ2-7; D ambiguous. The CDR3 has 14 residues. Per germline, CDR1 MDHEN and CDR2 SYDVKM. The V and J ends lost 2 bases and 0 bases respectively, with 8 bases between them.

This chain links TRBV27 with TRBJ2-7; 11 bases agree with TRBD2. Germline assignment: CDR1 MNHEY and CDR2 SMNVEV (reference sequence). With 6 bases clipped from V and 2 bases from J, the junction kept 9 bases outside the gene matches. This CDR3 is 16 amino acids long. This chain's CDR3 is CASSLTLAGEPYEQYF. The CDR3 nucleotides are TGTGCCAGCAGCCTTACACTAGCGGGAGAACCCTACGAGCAGTACTTC.

J is TRBJ2-7 and V is TRBV11-2; 8 positions match TRBD1. CDR1 is SGHAT, CDR2 FQNNGV, per germline. This CDR3 region has 15 residues. Trimming at V came to 5 bases and at J to 2 bases, leaving 8 bases not matched to a gene. This chain's CDR3 is CASSALQGAPYEQYF. CDR3 bases: TGTGCCAGCAGCGCCCTCCAGGGGGCTCCCTACGAGCAGTACTTC.

V is TRBV4-3 and J is TRBJ1-1, with D maybe TRBD1 (5 bases). CDR3 size: 11 residues. The germline CDR1 and CDR2 sequences are LGHNA and YSLEER. V was clipped by 2 bases and J by 10 bases, with 8 bases between them. The CDR3 sequence is CASSQTGRAFF. The CDR3, as DNA: TGCGCCAGCAGCCAAACAGGTAGAGCTTTCTTT.

V usage is TRBV5-8 and J usage is TRBJ1-5; no clear D. Per the germline V gene, CDR1 is SGHTS and CDR2 is YDEGEE. V was clipped by 4 bases and J by 3 bases, with 11 bases between them. This CDR3 spans 14 amino acids. CDR3 DNA: TGTGCCAGCAGCCTACAGCCTTTCAATCAGCCCCAGCATTTT. This encodes CASSLQPFNQPQHF.

This rearrangement joins TRBV11-3 to TRBJ2-2; maybe TRBD1 (7 bases). From germline, CDR1 is SGHNT and CDR2 YENEEA. V dropped 6 bases and J dropped 7 bases, with 18 bases sitting between them. There are 15 residues in the CDR3. CDR3 region: CASSKTGVRGGELFF. The CDR3 DNA reads TGTGCCAGCAGTAAAACAGGGGTGCGGGGCGGGGAGCTGTTTTTT.

V and J are TRBV21-1 and TRBJ2-7; the table's TRBD2 call for D was not verified on the DNA. TRBV21-1 is recorded as a pseudogene. CDR3 size: 17 residues. CDR3 bases: TGTGCCAGCAGCCCCCCATCGCCTGTACATGAGACTTACGAGCAGTACTTC. This sequence encodes CASSPPSPVHETYEQYF.

This clone was recorded at least ten times. The J gene is TRBJ2-1, the V gene TRBV25-1; D gene uncertain. Trimming took 1 base from V and 6 from J, leaving 10 bases between them. Germline values: CDR1 MGHDK, CDR2 SYGVNS. This CDR3 comprises 14 residues. The CDR3 loop is CASSEFAEVNEQFF. Here the CDR3 DNA reads TGTGCCAGCAGTGAATTCGCTGAGGTCAATGAGCAGTTCTTC.

The CDR3 coding sequence is TGTGCCAGCAGCCAGGGGACATCCTACGAGCAGTACTTC. This translates into CASSQGTSYEQYF. The chain employs TRBV6-5 and TRBJ2-7; tentatively, D is TRBD1 (6 bases). The length of the CDR3 is 13 residues. Germline V gives CDR1 MNHEY, CDR2 SVGAGI. V was shortened by 6 bases and J by 1 base, with 10 bases between the two germline ends.

The rearrangement links TRBV5-6 to TRBJ2-7; D may be TRBD1 (6 bases). The germline V gene encodes CDR1 SGHDT and CDR2 YYEEEE. This CDR3 spans 13 amino acids. V dropped 1 base and J dropped 3 bases, with 8 bases sitting between them. CDR3 in DNA: TGTGCCAGCAGCTTGTCAGGGGTCTACGAGCAGTACTTC. Encoded protein: CASSLSGVYEQYF.

CDR3: CASSGRRSSPGGEQFF. The DNA for the CDR3 is TGTGCCAGCAGCGGACGGCGGAGTAGCCCTGGGGGTGAGCAGTTCTTC. The chain joins TRBV9 to TRBJ2-1; tentatively, D is TRBD1 or TRBD2 (5 bases each). The length of the CDR3 is 16 residues. CDR1 is SGDLS, CDR2 YYNGEE, per germline. With 3 bases removed from V and 9 bases from J, the gap between germline ends came to 22 bases.

This clone was detected a few times. The gene calls are TRBV30 and TRBJ1-5; D not certain. Germline CDR1 GTSNPN, CDR2 SVGIG (reference sequence). V gave up 0 bases and J gave up 7 bases, with 10 bases separating them. This CDR3 has 13 amino acids. The CDR3 sequence: CAWSVQEWQPQHF. The CDR3 DNA reads TGTGCCTGGAGTGTTCAGGAGTGGCAGCCCCAGCATTTT.

Concerning this clone: A much larger clone sits a single nucleotide away, making a read error possible. The CDR3 sequence: CASRRTVQETQYF. CDR3 nucleotide sequence: TGTGCCAGCAGAAGGACAGTTCAAGAGACCCAGTACTTC. The genes are TRBV6-1 and TRBJ2-5; perhaps TRBD1 as D (6 bases). From germline, CDR1 is MNHNS and CDR2 SASEGT. The CDR3 is 13 residues long. The germline V and J ends were trimmed by 6 bases and 2 bases, with 10 bases remaining between them.

The chain couples TRBV14 to TRBJ2-5; D not certain. Germline V CDR1 and CDR2: SGHDN, FVKESK. The CDR3 totals 13 residues. Trimming left V 3 bases short and J 1 base short, with 6 bases between. For the CDR3, the DNA is TGTGCCAGCAGCCAGAGATTCCAAGAGACCCAGTACTTC. Its translation is CASSQRFQETQYF.

V gene TRBV28 combines with J gene TRBJ2-7; 10 bases agree with TRBD1. From germline, CDR1 is MDHEN and CDR2 SYDVKM. V gave up 3 bases and J gave up 2 bases; unmatched junction bases: 4. The CDR3 contains 15 residues. CDR3 bases: TGTGCCAGCAGTTTGGGACAGGGGACCACCTACGAGCAGTACTTC. It codes for CASSLGQGTTYEQYF.

This clone was detected only a few times. Other DNA sequences in the sample encode the same CDR3. DNA for the CDR3: TGTGCCTGGAGTGTGGCAGGGGGACGCGAGCAGTACTTC. Protein: CAWSVAGGREQYF. The V gene is TRBV30, the J gene TRBJ2-7, with 7 bases identical to TRBD1. V shed 0 bases and J 6 bases; nucleotides not matched to a gene: 5. The CDR3 is 13 residues long. Germline lookup yields CDR1 GTSNPN and CDR2 SVGIG (reference sequence).

This clone was detected only a few times. The chain has TRBV10-3 and TRBJ1-5; D unresolved. The CDR3 runs to 14 residues. Between the trimmed V and J ends, which lost 1 base and 3 bases, there was a span of 7 bases. Germline CDR1 ENHRY, CDR2 SYGVKD. The CDR3 nucleotides are TGTGCCATCAGTGAGTTCGGGGACAATCAGCCCCAGCATTTT. Translation gives CAISEFGDNQPQHF.

The chain combines TRBV4-2 with TRBJ2-5; D is tentatively TRBD1 or TRBD2 (5 bases each). The germline gives CDR1 LGHNA, CDR2 YNFKEQ. Trimming stripped 4 bases from V and 4 bases from J, with 7 bases between. This CDR3 comprises 12 residues. The CDR3 region is CASSPGLETQYF. The CDR3 DNA reads as TGTGCCAGCAGCCCGGGGCTAGAGACCCAGTACTTC.

The V and J genes are TRBV7-8 and TRBJ1-5, with TRBD1 as a possible D gene (6 bases). Trimming took 5 bases from V and 5 from J, leaving 16 bases between them. The CDR3 has 15 residues. Germline values: CDR1 SGHVS, CDR2 FQNEAQ. The CDR3: CASSIQGRIDQPQHF. Here the CDR3 DNA reads TGTGCCAGCAGCATCCAGGGGAGGATTGATCAGCCCCAGCATTTT.

The V gene is TRBV11-3, the J gene TRBJ2-2; the D gene is possibly TRBD2 (5 bases). Germline V gene lookup returns CDR1 SGHNT and CDR2 YENEEA. Trimming pared 5 bases from V and 5 bases from J, leaving 15 bases between. CDR3 length equals 15 residues. CDR3 loop: CASSTTLAGTGELFF. CDR3 nucleotides: TGTGCCAGCAGCACCACCCTAGCTGGGACCGGGGAGCTGTTTTTT.

This clone occurred once. The rearrangement uses TRBV5-1 and TRBJ2-1; weak D call: TRBD2 (6 bases). Germline values: CDR1 SGHRS, CDR2 YFSETQ. The CDR3 runs to 15 residues. Trimming left V 3 bases short and J 7 bases short, with 17 bases between. CDR3 protein: CASSSSSERVNEQFF. The CDR3 bases are TGCGCCAGCAGCTCCTCTAGCGAGAGGGTTAATGAGCAGTTCTTC.

The chain is built from TRBV11-2 and TRBJ2-7; 8 bases are shared with TRBD2. Trimming removed 5 bases from V and 4 bases from J; junction bases left unmatched: 7. CDR1 SGHAT and CDR2 FQNNGV come from the germline V gene. The CDR3 consists of 14 residues. CDR3 loop: CASSPTSGTYEQYF. For the CDR3, the DNA is TGTGCCAGCAGCCCAACTAGCGGAACGTACGAGCAGTACTTC.

The gene calls are TRBV11-2 and TRBJ2-7; 7 bases line up with TRBD1. The CDR3 spans 15 residues. Germline V lookup: CDR1 SGHAT, CDR2 FQNNGV. J lost 3 bases, V lost 0 bases, and 5 bases had no gene match. The CDR3 coding sequence is TGTGCCAGCAGCTTAGATGGGGGACAGCACTACGAGCAGTACTTC. Its protein is CASSLDGGQHYEQYF.

This chain uses TRBV7-2 with TRBJ2-2; possible D gene TRBD1, 6 bases. Germline V gene sequence: CDR1 SGHTA, CDR2 FQGNSA. Trimming pared 3 bases from V and 5 bases from J, leaving 7 bases between. The CDR3 has 13 residues. Here the CDR3 reads CASSFRGTGELFF. The DNA for the CDR3 is TGTGCCAGCAGCTTCAGGGGTACCGGGGAGCTGTTTTTT.

The chain employs TRBV5-4 and TRBJ2-5; 7 nucleotides match TRBD1. The J call is in doubt because the DNA end fits TRBJ2-7 better. Germline values: CDR1 SGHNT, CDR2 YYREEE (reference sequence). The length of the CDR3 is 14 residues. The CDR3 DNA is TGTGCCAGCAGCTTTGAAGGGGGCTGGGACGAGCAGTACTTC. Its translation: CASSFEGGWDEQYF.